The 29 T cell receptor beta chains given below trace back to one sample, sequenced in a study of T cell responses to AZD1222 COVID-19 vaccine (dated by TCRdb to the early 2020s). The time point label of this sample denotes: baseline before first vaccination. Library preparation employed the immunoSEQ multiplex PCR assay. What TCRdb holds here is the immuneACCESS table cut down to in-frame rearrangements. Part of the clones is not present; checked against another copy, under half of the missing clones reflect an unresolved V gene, and the others are unexplained. The sample contains some 150,000 clones, about nine tenths of them found a single time. Around 3.5% of the sample rests with the top ten. The sequencing used peripheral blood, collected on day 0 of AZD1222 vaccination. These receptors came from an adult in good health.

The J gene is TRBJ1-2, the V gene TRBV2; D uncertain. Trimming took 4 bases from V and 2 from J, leaving 8 bases between them. CDR3 size: 13 residues. Germline CDR1 and CDR2: SNHLY and FYNNEI. CDR3 DNA: TGTGCCAGCAGTGTTGAGGAGAACTATGGCTACACCTTC. Its protein is CASSVEENYGYTF.

The rearrangement joins TRBV19 to TRBJ1-1; the D gene is possibly TRBD1 (6 bases). V was cut by 6 bases and J by 0 bases, with 14 bases left in between. Germline V CDR1 and CDR2: LNHDA, SQIVND (reference sequence). The CDR3 totals 15 residues. The CDR3 nucleotides read TGTGCCAGTAGAACACAGGGTGGAATGAACACTGAAGCTTTCTTT. Amino acids: CASRTQGGMNTEAFF.

J is TRBJ1-2 and V is TRBV24-1, with 11 bases fitting TRBD1. The CDR3 extends over 15 amino acids. The germline V gene encodes CDR1 KGHDR and CDR2 SFDVKD. The ends lost 5 bases at V and 4 bases at J; junction bases unmatched: 5. The CDR3 nucleotides read TGTGCCACCAGTGCTCCGGACAGGGGGCTCTATGGCTACACCTTC. Its translation is CATSAPDRGLYGYTF.

The chain links TRBV7-8 to TRBJ2-1, with TRBD2 identical over 9 bases. From germline, CDR1 is SGHVS and CDR2 FQNEAQ. The CDR3 extends over 17 amino acids. The ends lost 2 bases at V and 7 bases at J; junction bases unmatched: 12. The CDR3 coding sequence is TGTGCCAGCAGCTTAACGGGCGGGGGGGTATCGCGGAATGAGCAGTTCTTC. Protein product: CASSLTGGGVSRNEQFF.

The sample holds one count of this clone. The J gene is TRBJ2-1, the V gene TRBV24-1; D possibly corresponds to TRBD1 (6 bases). The CDR3 has 19 amino acids. In germline, CDR1 is KGHDR, CDR2 SFDVKD. Trimming removed 0 bases from V and 0 bases from J, with 17 bases in between. CDR3 in DNA: TGTGCCACCAGTGATTTGGGATCAGGGGCACCGAGCTCCTACAATGAGCAGTTCTTC. Translated, it gives CATSDLGSGAPSSYNEQFF.

This clone appeared once. The chain has TRBV7-8 and TRBJ2-1, with D unresolved. The CDR3 totals 14 residues. Germline V gives CDR1 SGHVS, CDR2 FQNEAQ. V was trimmed by 1 base and J by 6 bases, leaving 10 bases between them. This CDR3 reads CASSLGGVSNEQFF. The CDR3 DNA reads TGTGCCAGCAGCTTAGGAGGCGTGTCCAATGAGCAGTTCTTC.

The chain couples TRBV30 to TRBJ1-6, with 9 bases aligning to TRBD1. The CDR3 is 16 amino acids. J gave up 8 bases and V 3 bases, and 11 bases lay outside the gene matches. The V gene's germline CDR1 is GTSNPN and CDR2 SVGIG (reference sequence). This CDR3 is CAWRSPRRDRDSPLHF. The CDR3 bases are TGTGCCTGGAGAAGTCCTCGTCGGGACAGGGATTCACCCCTCCACTTT.

This rearrangement joins TRBV19 to TRBJ2-3; D unresolved. CDR1 LNHDA and CDR2 SQIVND come from the germline V gene (reference sequence). With 1 base removed from V and 4 bases from J, the gap between germline ends came to 0 bases. CDR3 size: 11 residues. CDR3 coding DNA: TGTGCCAGTAGTATAGCAGATACGCAGTATTTT. The encoded protein is CASSIADTQYF.

The chain combines TRBV19 with TRBJ2-5; TRBD1 matches 9 bases. V lost 5 bases, J lost 3 bases, and 10 bases stayed unmatched. The CDR3 is made up of 16 amino acids. The germline CDR1 and CDR2 sequences are LNHDA and SQIVND (reference sequence). The CDR3 DNA reads as TGTGCCAGTAGTGCCCCCGGGACAGGGATAGAAGAGACCCAGTACTTC. Its protein product is CASSAPGTGIEETQYF.

The count of this clone is one. The J gene is TRBJ1-5, the V gene TRBV3-1 (or the pseudogene TRBV3-2); perhaps TRBD1 as D (5 bases). This CDR3 is 14 amino acids long. Looked up from germline, CDR1 is LGHDT and CDR2 is YNNKEL (reference sequence). Trimming cost V 3 bases and J 5 bases, with 11 bases left between them. The CDR3 spells CASSHAGDDQPQHF. The CDR3 bases are TGTGCCAGCAGCCACGCGGGGGACGATCAGCCCCAGCATTTT.

V usage is TRBV27 and J usage is TRBJ1-4; no clear D gene. V lost 6 bases and J lost 5, with 4 bases in between. Germline assignment: CDR1 MNHEY and CDR2 SMNVEV (reference sequence). The CDR3 runs to 11 residues. Written as DNA, the CDR3 is TGTGCCAGCAGAATAAATGAAAAACTGTTTTTT. Its translation: CASRINEKLFF.

The chain uses TRBV30 and TRBJ2-5; perhaps TRBD1 as D (5 bases). Germline CDR1 is GTSNPN and CDR2 is SVGIG (reference sequence). V dropped 0 bases and J dropped 4 bases, with 12 bases sitting between them. There are 14 residues in the CDR3. The CDR3 is CAWSVGGARETQYF. CDR3 in DNA: TGTGCCTGGAGTGTAGGTGGGGCAAGAGAGACCCAGTACTTC.

A single count supports this clone. V is TRBV6-5 and J is TRBJ1-1, with no clear D. Between the trimmed V and J ends, which lost 2 bases and 4 bases, there was a span of 8 bases. CDR1 is MNHEY and CDR2 is SVGAGI in the germline V gene. CDR3 length: 13 amino acids. CDR3 loop: CASSYMRVTEAFF. The DNA of the CDR3 is TGTGCCAGCAGTTACATGCGGGTCACTGAAGCTTTCTTT.

The chain uses TRBV12-3 or TRBV12-4 and TRBJ2-5; D ambiguous. CDR3 size: 13 residues. Trimming cost V 3 bases and J 4 bases, with 9 bases left between them. The CDR3 spells CASSLMEGETQYF. As DNA, the CDR3 is TGTGCCAGCAGTTTGATGGAAGGAGAGACCCAGTACTTC.

This CDR3 is CASSKAGSWRQGNGYTF. CDR3 nucleotide sequence: TGTGCCAGCAGCAAAGCGGGTTCGTGGAGACAGGGAAATGGCTACACCTTC. The rearrangement links TRBV21-1 to TRBJ1-2; the DNA was not used to check the table's D call, TRBD1. TRBV21-1 corresponds to a pseudogene. This CDR3 spans 17 amino acids.

The V and J genes are TRBV5-4 and TRBJ2-2, with 8 bases aligning to TRBD2. Per the germline V gene, CDR1 is SGHNT and CDR2 is YYREEE (reference sequence). This CDR3 region has 15 residues. J was trimmed by 1 base and V by 5 bases; bases with no gene match: 4. CDR3 amino acids: CASRSLAENTGELFF. CDR3 sequence (DNA): TGTGCCAGCAGATCACTAGCGGAGAACACCGGGGAGCTGTTTTTT.

The rearrangement uses TRBV3-1 (or the pseudogene TRBV3-2) and TRBJ1-1; D uncertain. V gave up 4 bases and J gave up 5 bases, with 14 bases separating them. The CDR3 is 14 residues long. The germline V gene encodes CDR1 LGHDT and CDR2 YNNKEL (reference sequence). The CDR3 DNA is TGTGCCAGCAGCCTCGACATACCGGGTACTGAAGCTTTCTTT. Protein product: CASSLDIPGTEAFF.

This chain links TRBV2 with TRBJ2-7, with 7 bases fitting TRBD1. Trimming at V came to 5 bases and at J to 2 bases, leaving 3 bases not matched to a gene. Germline V gene data show CDR1 as SNHLY and CDR2 as FYNNEI. The CDR3 runs to 13 residues. The CDR3 DNA sequence: TGTGCCAGCAGTCCTACAGGGGCCTACGAGCAGTACTTC. Protein product: CASSPTGAYEQYF.

This chain joins TRBV13 and TRBJ1-1; 7 positions match TRBD1. J was trimmed by 1 base and V by 6 bases; bases with no gene match: 2. The V gene's germline CDR1 is PRHDT and CDR2 FYEKMQ (reference sequence). This CDR3 has 13 residues. DNA of the CDR3: TGTGCCAGCAGTTGGACAGGGAACACTGAAGCTTTCTTT. Translated, it gives CASSWTGNTEAFF. Full variable domain (remainder filled in from reference TRBV13 and TRBJ1-1): AAGVIQSPRHLIKEKRETATLKCYPIPRHDTVYWYQQGPGQDPQFLISFYEKMQSDKGSIPDRFSAQQFSDYHSELNMSSLELGDSALYFCASSWTGNTEAFFGQGTRLTVV.

V gene TRBV21-1 combines with J gene TRBJ2-7; the listed D gene, TRBD2, was not tested against the DNA. TRBV21-1 constitutes a pseudogene. The CDR3 has 15 amino acids. CDR3 DNA: TGTGCCGATGACCGGGGACTCCTTACCCCCTACGAGCAGTACTTC. Residues: CADDRGLLTPYEQYF.

The gene calls are TRBV9 and TRBJ1-1, with TRBD1 matching 7 bases. Germline V gene data show CDR1 as SGDLS and CDR2 as YYNGEE. The CDR3 is made up of 14 amino acids. V dropped 4 bases and J dropped 6; count of bases not matched to a gene: 9. The CDR3 protein is CASSPRQGSSEAFF. The CDR3 nucleotides are TGTGCCAGCAGCCCCCGACAGGGTTCCTCTGAAGCTTTCTTT.

The count of this clone is one. J is TRBJ2-5 and V is TRBV11-2; D remains unclear. This CDR3 contains 11 residues. Trimming took 3 bases from V and 1 from J, leaving 0 bases between them. Germline V gene data show CDR1 as SGHAT and CDR2 as FQNNGV. The CDR3 is CASSFQETQYF. The CDR3 DNA reads TGTGCCAGCAGCTTCCAAGAGACCCAGTACTTC.

This chain uses TRBV27 with TRBJ2-7, with D hard to call. V lost 2 bases and J lost 4, with 9 bases in between. This CDR3 is built from 13 residues. Germline assignment: CDR1 MNHEY and CDR2 SMNVEV (reference sequence). The CDR3, as DNA: TGTGCCAGCAGTTTACGCGGACGGTACGAGCAGTACTTC. Translated, it gives CASSLRGRYEQYF.

The V call is TRBV29-1, the J call TRBJ1-5; 11 nucleotides align to TRBD1. V was clipped by 4 bases and J by 7 bases; unmatched bases: 6. This CDR3 is built from 14 residues. CDR1 and CDR2 (germline): SQVTM, ANQGSEA. The CDR3 spells CSVGTGGAGQPQHF. CDR3 DNA sequence: TGCAGCGTTGGGACAGGGGGCGCAGGGCAGCCCCAGCATTTT.

This clone was detected once. This rearrangement joins TRBV9 to TRBJ1-6; no definite D call. The germline V gene has CDR1 SGDLS and CDR2 YYNGEE. The CDR3 is 13 residues long. The ends were cut back, 4 bases at V and 9 bases at J, with 11 bases in the middle. CDR3 in amino acids: CASSPQWASPLHF. CDR3 bases: TGTGCCAGCAGCCCCCAGTGGGCTTCACCCCTCCACTTT.

The chain couples TRBV6-4 to TRBJ2-2; D is uncertain. The germline CDR1 and CDR2 sequences are MRHNA and SNTAGT. V gave up 0 bases and J gave up 6 bases, with 17 bases separating them. The length of the CDR3 is 17 residues. The CDR3 DNA sequence: TGTGCCAGCAGTGACTCCCACATAGGCCTCTCCCCCGGGGAGCTGTTTTTT. Amino acids: CASSDSHIGLSPGELFF.

The J gene is TRBJ1-5, the V gene TRBV7-4; D gene ambiguous. The germline V gene has CDR1 SGHVT and CDR2 SQSDAQ. CDR3 length equals 14 residues. V lost 7 bases, J lost 7 bases, and 17 bases lay in between. The CDR3 is CASTPAAGGQPQHF. CDR3 nucleotides: TGTGCCAGCACCCCCGCCGCGGGAGGGCAGCCCCAGCATTTT. The full variable domain, in which reference TRBV7-4 and TRBJ1-5 provide the parts outside the CDR3, is GAGVSQSPRYKVAKRGRDVALRCDSISGHVTLYWYRQTLGQGSEVLTYSQSDAQRDKSGRPSGRFSAERPERSVSTLKIQRTEQGDSAVYLCASTPAAGGQPQHFGDGTRLSIL.

The V gene is TRBV7-2, the J gene TRBJ2-7, with D unclear. CDR1 and CDR2 (germline): SGHTA, FQGNSA. The CDR3 has 15 amino acids. With 0 bases removed from V and 3 bases from J, the gap between germline ends came to 12 bases. In nucleotides, the CDR3 is TGTGCCAGCAGCTTAGCAAGACCCCCGGGCTACGAGCAGTACTTC. Protein product: CASSLARPPGYEQYF.

V and J are TRBV11-2 and TRBJ2-7, with TRBD2 identical over 8 bases. V shed 0 bases, J shed 3 bases, and the junction held 13 bases outside the gene matches. This CDR3 has 18 amino acids. The germline gives CDR1 SGHAT, CDR2 FQNNGV. The CDR3 DNA reads as TGTGCCAGCAGCTTAGATTCCCCCCGGGGGGGAGGGGTCTACGAGCAGTACTTC. This translates into CASSLDSPRGGGVYEQYF.